This entry lists 14 T cell receptor beta chains sequenced from one sample in a study of cytomegalovirus exposure and HLA in healthy donors. Generated by immunoSEQ multiplex PCR, the TCRdb table keeps only in-frame clones and is missing some. The sample comprises 150,000 to 200,000 clones, approximately 86% of which are singletons, and less than 9.5% rests with the top ten. Sequenced material: PBMCs. Receptors were obtained from a man under 40 in good health and CMV-seropositive.

In this sample, this clone turned up once. The chain is built from TRBV4-3 and TRBJ1-1; 7 bases are shared with TRBD1. Germline CDR1 reads LGHNA; CDR2 reads YSLEER. J gave up 4 bases and V 1 base, and 9 bases lay outside the gene matches. This CDR3 region has 16 residues. The CDR3 nucleotides read TGCGCCAGCAGCCAAGGAGACAGACAGGGCGGCACTGAAGCTTTCTTT. Protein product: CASSQGDRQGGTEAFF.

The V call is TRBV10-1, the J call TRBJ2-1; D uncertain. This CDR3 has 13 amino acids. Germline assignment: CDR1 WNHNN and CDR2 SYGVQD (reference sequence). The V end was cut by 2 bases, the J end by 5 bases, with 7 bases between. The CDR3 nucleotides are TGCGCCAGCAGTGAGGGGCGAGACAATGAGCAGTTCTTC. It translates to CASSEGRDNEQFF.

The genes are TRBV6-6 and TRBJ2-7, with 7 bases fitting TRBD1. V shed 5 bases, J shed 4 bases, and the junction held 11 bases outside the gene matches. The CDR3 consists of 15 residues. Germline CDR1 and CDR2: MNHNY and SVGAGI (reference sequence). The CDR3 loop is CASSTDRDREYEQYF. CDR3 in DNA: TGTGCCAGCAGTACGGATCGTGACAGGGAGTACGAGCAGTACTTC.

This clone was seen only once. The chain joins TRBV14 to TRBJ2-4, with D perhaps assigned TRBD1 or TRBD2 (5 bases each). Germline assignment: CDR1 SGHDN and CDR2 FVKESK. The CDR3 sequence is 16 residues long. Trimming pared 4 bases from V and 0 bases from J, leaving 13 bases between. CDR3 sequence (DNA): TGTGCCAGCAGCCCAACTACGGGGCTAGCCAAAAACATTCAGTACTTC. Encoded protein: CASSPTTGLAKNIQYF.

J is TRBJ2-7 and V is TRBV5-1; the D gene could be TRBD1 or TRBD2 (5 bases each). The CDR3 length is 16 residues. V lost 0 bases to trimming and J lost 1 base, with 14 bases between them. From germline, CDR1 is SGHRS and CDR2 YFSETQ. In DNA, the CDR3 is TGCGCCAGCAGCTTGGCCGGGACGGGACCTTCCTACGAGCAGTACTTC. Translating gives CASSLAGTGPSYEQYF.

This clone was counted only a few times. The V gene is TRBV28, the J gene TRBJ2-2; 10 positions match TRBD1. The CDR3 is made up of 15 amino acids. V trimming: 11 bases; J trimming: 5 bases; junction bases outside the gene matches: 11. Germline V gives CDR1 MDHEN, CDR2 SYDVKM. CDR3 region: CACEDRGQSTGELFF. CDR3 DNA: TGTGCCTGCGAAGACAGGGGGCAGTCGACCGGGGAGCTGTTTTTT.

The CDR3 DNA is TGTGCCAGCAGTTTAGGGGGTGTCCAGGGCCCCTACGAGCAGTACTTC. It codes for CASSLGGVQGPYEQYF. The chain carries TRBV27 and TRBJ2-7; TRBD1 or TRBD2 may be the D gene (5 bases each). Germline CDR1 and CDR2: MNHEY and SMNVEV (reference sequence). The length of the CDR3 is 16 residues. V was pared by 2 bases and J by 2 bases, with 16 bases between.

The rearrangement links TRBV29-1 to TRBJ2-7; tentative D call: TRBD1 (6 bases). Trimming removed 4 bases at V and 5 bases at J, with 18 bases between. Germline values: CDR1 SQVTM, CDR2 ANQGSEA. This CDR3 region has 14 residues. CDR3 protein: CSVVGAQGGDEQYF. In DNA form, the CDR3 reads TGCAGCGTTGTAGGTGCACAGGGTGGCGACGAGCAGTACTTC.

Points on this clone: This sample includes further DNA sequences coding for the same CDR3. This rearrangement joins TRBV15 to TRBJ2-7; tentative D call: TRBD1 (5 bases). Germline V gene lookup returns CDR1 LNHNV and CDR2 YYDKDF (reference sequence). The length of the CDR3 is 12 residues. V lost 3 bases and J lost 3, with 6 bases in between. The CDR3 DNA reads as TGTGCCACCAGCAGTGACAGCTACGAGCAGTACTTC. It translates to CATSSDSYEQYF.

The chain carries TRBV7-2 and TRBJ1-3; D uncertain. Looked up from germline, CDR1 is SGHTA and CDR2 is FQGNSA. There are 15 residues in the CDR3. V was shortened by 1 base and J by 3 bases, with 10 bases between the two germline ends. The CDR3 sequence: CASSLESGNGNTIYF. CDR3 nucleotide sequence: TGTGCCAGCAGCTTAGAATCCGGGAATGGAAACACCATATATTTT.

The chain is built from TRBV7-9 and TRBJ2-1; TRBD1 aligns across 10 bases. Germline V lookup: CDR1 SEHNR, CDR2 FQNEAQ (reference sequence). V trimming: 5 bases; J trimming: 6 bases; junction bases outside the gene matches: 7. The CDR3 is 15 residues long. The CDR3 protein is CASSVGQGFANEQFF. The CDR3, as DNA: TGTGCCAGCAGCGTGGGACAGGGGTTCGCCAATGAGCAGTTCTTC. The full variable domain, completed using reference TRBV7-9 and TRBJ2-1, is DTGVSQNPRHKITKRGQNVTFRCDPISEHNRLYWYRQTLGQGPEFLTYFQNEAQLEKSRLLSDRFSAERPKGSFSTLEIQRTEQGDSAMYLCASSVGQGFANEQFFGPGTRLTVL.

This clone was seen a few times. The CDR3 region is CASSARPGQGRYGYTF. As DNA, the CDR3 is TGTGCCAGCAGTGCCAGACCGGGACAGGGCCGCTATGGCTACACCTTC. This chain uses TRBV25-1 with TRBJ1-2; 9 bases line up with TRBD1. In germline, CDR1 is MGHDK, CDR2 SYGVNS. The CDR3 totals 16 residues. Trimming took 4 bases from V and 4 from J; bases not matched to a gene: 10.

The chain carries TRBV6-5 and TRBJ1-5; D is ambiguous. Trimming pared 5 bases from V and 1 base from J, leaving 6 bases between. Germline assignment: CDR1 MNHEY and CDR2 SVGAGI. This CDR3 is 13 amino acids long. The CDR3 region has the DNA TGTGCCAGCAGTCTCGTAAGCAATCAGCCCCAGCATTTT. This encodes CASSLVSNQPQHF.

V usage is TRBV19 and J usage is TRBJ2-1; D ambiguous. The CDR3 spans 16 residues. The germline CDR1 and CDR2 sequences are LNHDA and SQIVND (reference sequence). The V end was cut by 6 bases, the J end by 2 bases, with 17 bases between. The CDR3 sequence is CASRPRPGTPYNEQFF. In DNA, the CDR3 is TGTGCCAGTAGGCCCCGCCCCGGAACCCCCTACAATGAGCAGTTCTTC.